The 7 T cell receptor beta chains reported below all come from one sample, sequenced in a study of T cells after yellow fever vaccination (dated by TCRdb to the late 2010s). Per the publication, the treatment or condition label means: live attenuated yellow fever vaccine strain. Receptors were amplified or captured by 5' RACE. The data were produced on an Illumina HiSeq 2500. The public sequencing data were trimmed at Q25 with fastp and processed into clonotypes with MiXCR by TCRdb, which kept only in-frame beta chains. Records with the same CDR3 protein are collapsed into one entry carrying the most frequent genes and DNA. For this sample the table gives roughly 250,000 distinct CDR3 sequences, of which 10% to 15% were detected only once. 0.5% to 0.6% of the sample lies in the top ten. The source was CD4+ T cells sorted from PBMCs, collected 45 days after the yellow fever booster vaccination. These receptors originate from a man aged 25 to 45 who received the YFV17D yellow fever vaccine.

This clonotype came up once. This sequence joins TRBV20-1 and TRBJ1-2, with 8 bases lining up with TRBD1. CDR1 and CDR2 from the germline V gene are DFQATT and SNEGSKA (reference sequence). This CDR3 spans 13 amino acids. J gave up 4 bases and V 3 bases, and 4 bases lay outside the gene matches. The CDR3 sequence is CSASGQGGYGYTF. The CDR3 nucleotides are TGCAGTGCTAGCGGACAGGGAGGCTATGGCTACACCTTC.

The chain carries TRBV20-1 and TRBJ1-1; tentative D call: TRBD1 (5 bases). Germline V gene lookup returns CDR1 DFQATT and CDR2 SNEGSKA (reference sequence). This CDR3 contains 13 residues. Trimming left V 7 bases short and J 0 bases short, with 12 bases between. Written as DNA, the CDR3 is TGCAGTGTCACGGGGACGGTGAACACTGAAGCTTTCTTT. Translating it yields CSVTGTVNTEAFF.

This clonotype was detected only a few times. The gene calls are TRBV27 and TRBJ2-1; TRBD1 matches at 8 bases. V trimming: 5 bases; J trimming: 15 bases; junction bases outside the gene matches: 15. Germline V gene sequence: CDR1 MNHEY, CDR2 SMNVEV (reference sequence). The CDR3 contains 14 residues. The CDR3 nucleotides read TGTGCCAGCAGTCTTGGACAGGGCCTTGGCATCCCGTTCTTC. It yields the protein CASSLGQGLGIPFF.

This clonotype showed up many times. The CDR3 loop reads CASSTGRVSGNTIYF. The CDR3 DNA is TGTGCCAGCAGTACGGGACGGGTCTCTGGAAACACCATATATTTT. The rearrangement links TRBV27 to TRBJ1-3; TRBD1 is a possible D gene (5 bases). The germline V gene encodes CDR1 MNHEY and CDR2 SMNVEV (reference sequence). The CDR3 consists of 15 residues. V lost 5 bases to trimming and J lost 0 bases, with 11 bases between them.

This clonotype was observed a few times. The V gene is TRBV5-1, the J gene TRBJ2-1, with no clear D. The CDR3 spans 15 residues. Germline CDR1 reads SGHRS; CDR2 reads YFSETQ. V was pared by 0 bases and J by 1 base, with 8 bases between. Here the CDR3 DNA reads TGCGCCAGCAGCTTGGTCCCCAGATCCTACAATGAGCAGTTCTTC. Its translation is CASSLVPRSYNEQFF.

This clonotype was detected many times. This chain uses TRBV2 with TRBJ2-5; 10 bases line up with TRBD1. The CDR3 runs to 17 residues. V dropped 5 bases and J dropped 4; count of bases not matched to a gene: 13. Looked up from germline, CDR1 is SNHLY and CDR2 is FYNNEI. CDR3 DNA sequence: TGTGCCAGCAGTTCCGACAGGGGGCCCGCCCAGGGAGAGACCCAGTACTTC. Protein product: CASSSDRGPAQGETQYF.

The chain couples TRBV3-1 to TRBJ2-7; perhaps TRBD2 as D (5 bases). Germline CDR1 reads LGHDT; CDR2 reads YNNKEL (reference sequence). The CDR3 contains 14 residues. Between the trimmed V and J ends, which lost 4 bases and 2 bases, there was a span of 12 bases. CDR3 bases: TGTGCCAGCAGCCCTCGAGAGGAGGCCTACGAGCAGTACTTC. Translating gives CASSPREEAYEQYF.